This entry lists 27 T cell receptor beta chains sequenced from one sample in a study of shared clonotypes between healthy human individuals. TCRdb's copy holds only in-frame clones and misses some; the assay was immunoSEQ multiplex PCR. The sample contains approximately 1.5 million clones, around 98% of which appear only once. Sequenced sample: naive CD4+ T cells sorted from blood. Subset in this sample: CD45RA+ positively selected. These receptors were collected from a young man in good health.

The chain is built from TRBV14 and TRBJ1-2; TRBD1 matches 7 bases. V lost 9 bases to trimming and J lost 9 bases; unmatched junction nucleotides: 13. This CDR3 is 13 amino acids long. The germline V gene has CDR1 SGHDN and CDR2 FVKESK. CDR3 amino acids: CASSAGTAYRYTF. In DNA form, the CDR3 reads TGTGCCAGTAGTGCCGGGACAGCTTATCGCTACACCTTC.

Only one count was recorded for this clone. CDR3 bases: TGTGCCAGCAGTTTACGACAGGGCCGGGCCAACGTCCTGACTTTC. Translating it yields CASSLRQGRANVLTF. The chain employs TRBV27 and TRBJ2-6, with 7 bases aligning to TRBD1. Germline assignment: CDR1 MNHEY and CDR2 SMNVEV (reference sequence). This CDR3 has 15 amino acids. Germline trimming cut 2 bases from V and 5 bases from J; bases unmatched to any gene: 3.

V is TRBV6-1 and J is TRBJ2-2; D tentatively fits TRBD1 or TRBD2 (5 bases each). Germline assignment: CDR1 MNHNS and CDR2 SASEGT. This CDR3 has 15 residues. Trimming pared 8 bases from V and 5 bases from J, leaving 18 bases between. In nucleotides, the CDR3 is TGTGCCAGCGCCCCAGAGGGGTTCATGACCGGGGAGCTGTTTTTT. The encoded protein is CASAPEGFMTGELFF.

The gene calls are TRBV19 and TRBJ1-1; 9 bases agree with TRBD1. V shed 9 bases and J 0 bases; nucleotides not matched to a gene: 8. Germline CDR1 reads LNHDA; CDR2 reads SQIVND (reference sequence). The CDR3 sequence is 15 residues long. CDR3 sequence (DNA): TGTGCCAGCGGAACAGGGGGCAGGATGAACACTGAAGCTTTCTTT. Protein product: CASGTGGRMNTEAFF. Full variable domain (missing parts from reference TRBV19 and TRBJ1-1): DGGITQSPKYLFRKEGQNVTLSCEQNLNHDAMYWYRQDPGQGLRLIYYSQIVNDFQKGDIAEGYSVSREKKESFPLTVTSAQKNPTAFYLCASGTGGRMNTEAFFGQGTRLTVV.

With regard to this clone: In the same sample, other DNA sequences code for this CDR3. The CDR3 nucleotides read TGTGCCAGCAGCTTGGGGGACAGGGGCGAAAAACTGTTTTTT. Translation gives CASSLGDRGEKLFF. V and J are TRBV5-5 and TRBJ1-4, with 10 nucleotides matching TRBD1. J was trimmed by 8 bases and V by 0 bases; bases with no gene match: 1. This CDR3 has 14 amino acids. Germline assignment: CDR1 SGHKS and CDR2 YYEKEE (reference sequence).

Concerning this clone: Other DNA sequences of this sample code for an identical CDR3. The rearrangement joins TRBV5-1 to TRBJ2-3; 14 bases agree with TRBD2. The CDR3 length is 16 residues. J gave up 3 bases and V 2 bases, and 2 bases lay outside the gene matches. Per the germline V gene, CDR1 is SGHRS and CDR2 is YFSETQ. The CDR3 nucleotides are TGCGCCAGCAGCTTAGGGACTAGCGGGAGTACAGATACGCAGTATTTT. Its translation: CASSLGTSGSTDTQYF.

The chain joins TRBV18 to TRBJ2-7, with D possibly being TRBD2 (6 bases). Trimming left V 1 base short and J 2 bases short, with 12 bases between. CDR1 KGHSH and CDR2 LQKENI come from the germline V gene. This CDR3 region has 15 residues. The CDR3 sequence is CASSPLPSVTYEQYF. The CDR3, as DNA: TGTGCCAGCTCACCACTGCCTAGCGTCACCTACGAGCAGTACTTC.

The chain couples TRBV4-3 to TRBJ2-1; D perhaps matches TRBD2 (6 bases). There are 15 residues in the CDR3. CDR1 LGHNA and CDR2 YSLEER come from the germline V gene. Trimming shortened V by 2 bases and J by 9 bases, and 17 bases separated the two germline ends. Written as DNA, the CDR3 is TGCGCCAGCAGCCAACGGGTCGGGAGCACTAGTGAGCAGTTCTTC. Translated: CASSQRVGSTSEQFF.

The chain employs TRBV11-2 and TRBJ2-7; TRBD1 agrees at 8 bases. The J segment lost 2 bases and the V segment lost 10 bases, leaving 10 bases of the junction unmatched. This CDR3 comprises 14 residues. Germline V lookup: CDR1 SGHAT, CDR2 FQNNGV. CDR3 DNA: TGTGCCACCACCTCGACAGGGGCCGCCTACGAGCAGTACTTC. Amino acid sequence: CATTSTGAAYEQYF.

The V call is TRBV19, the J call TRBJ1-1; tentatively, D is TRBD1 (5 bases). V was pared by 0 bases and J by 8 bases, with 16 bases between. Germline V gene data show CDR1 as LNHDA and CDR2 as SQIVND (reference sequence). The CDR3 is 15 amino acids. CDR3 in DNA: TGTGCCAGTAGTATAGATGGGGGGGTACTCCCAGAAGCTTTCTTT. This sequence encodes CASSIDGGVLPEAFF.

The chain combines TRBV7-8 with TRBJ2-4; the D gene could be TRBD1 or TRBD2 (6 bases each). Trimming removed 1 base from V and 9 bases from J, with 13 bases in between. CDR3 size: 14 residues. The germline gives CDR1 SGHVS, CDR2 FQNEAQ. The CDR3 is CASSLDGGLVIQYF. The DNA for the CDR3 is TGTGCCAGCAGCTTAGATGGGGGGCTGGTCATTCAGTACTTC.

V gene TRBV7-9 combines with J gene TRBJ2-7; tentative D call: TRBD2 (6 bases). Germline assignment: CDR1 SEHNR and CDR2 FQNEAQ (reference sequence). V gave up 1 base and J gave up 3 bases, with 16 bases separating them. CDR3 length: 16 amino acids. In DNA, the CDR3 is TGTGCCAGCAGCTTAGTAGTGGGGGGTCTTAACTACGAGCAGTACTTC. This codes for CASSLVVGGLNYEQYF.

The V call is TRBV10-3, the J call TRBJ2-5; either TRBD1 or TRBD2 may supply D (5 bases each). Germline CDR1 reads ENHRY; CDR2 reads SYGVKD. CDR3 length: 13 amino acids. Trimming stripped 4 bases from V and 5 bases from J, with 11 bases between. This chain's CDR3 is CAISGGALETQYF. The CDR3 region has the DNA TGTGCCATCAGTGGAGGGGCCCTCGAGACCCAGTACTTC.

With regard to this clone: At the DNA level, this CDR3 is encoded by other sequences in the same sample as well. The chain has TRBV7-3 and TRBJ2-1; TRBD2 is a possible D gene (5 bases). The germline V and J ends were trimmed by 1 base and 0 bases, with 7 bases remaining between them. CDR3 length: 15 amino acids. The germline CDR1 and CDR2 sequences are SGHTA and FQGTGA. CDR3 sequence reads: CASSLIGGSYNEQFF. CDR3 bases: TGTGCCAGCAGCTTAATTGGAGGCTCCTACAATGAGCAGTTCTTC.

The sample holds one count of this clone. The gene calls are TRBV19 and TRBJ2-7, with a weak D call TRBD1 (5 bases). V shed 0 bases and J shed 2 bases, with 11 bases lying between them. This CDR3 is built from 15 residues. Germline CDR1 is LNHDA and CDR2 is SQIVND (reference sequence). CDR3 DNA sequence: TGTGCCAGTAGTATAGAAAGGACAAGAACCTACGAGCAGTACTTC. It yields the protein CASSIERTRTYEQYF.

The chain links TRBV28 to TRBJ2-1; D is possibly TRBD2 (7 bases). The CDR3 runs 15 residues. Germline CDR1 reads MDHEN; CDR2 reads SYDVKM. V was clipped by 4 bases and J by 5 bases, with 15 bases between them. CDR3 nucleotide sequence: TGTGCCAGCAGTTCACTAGGGGGGGTAAACAATGAGCAGTTCTTC. This translates into CASSSLGGVNNEQFF.

The J gene is TRBJ2-2, the V gene TRBV19; TRBD1 agrees at 10 bases. Germline-derived CDR1 and CDR2 are LNHDA and SQIVND (reference sequence). This CDR3 comprises 15 residues. Unmatched junction bases numbered 7, after V lost 9 bases and J lost 3 bases. The CDR3 DNA reads as TGTGCCAGCGTAGACAGGGGGCGCGACACCGGGGAGCTGTTTTTT. Residues: CASVDRGRDTGELFF.

Comments on this clone: At one end the junction does not follow the germline gene, possibly because of a read error. J is TRBJ1-5 and V is TRBV27; the match to TRBD1 covers 7 bases. This CDR3 has 14 amino acids. Per germline, CDR1 MNHEY and CDR2 SMNVEV (reference sequence). For the CDR3, the DNA is TGTGCCAGCAGTCAGACAGGGAGCAATCGGCCCCAGCATTTT. This sequence encodes CASSQTGSNRPQHF.

The chain joins TRBV7-9 to TRBJ2-1; a weak D match, TRBD2 (5 bases). From germline, CDR1 is SEHNR and CDR2 FQNEAQ (reference sequence). The CDR3 extends over 14 amino acids. The V end lost 1 base, the J end lost 6 bases, and 10 bases lay between the germline ends. CDR3 sequence reads: CASSLGPGTNEQFF. The CDR3 nucleotides read TGTGCCAGCAGCTTAGGTCCGGGAACCAATGAGCAGTTCTTC.

V gene TRBV28 combines with J gene TRBJ1-1; possible D gene TRBD1, 6 bases. The V gene's germline CDR1 is MDHEN and CDR2 SYDVKM. Trimming took 8 bases from V and 6 from J, leaving 16 bases between them. This CDR3 comprises 13 residues. This chain's CDR3 is CASWDTRNAEAFF. For the CDR3, the DNA is TGTGCCAGCTGGGACACAAGAAACGCTGAAGCTTTCTTT. Looking up the rest from reference TRBV28 and TRBJ1-1 gives the full variable domain: DVKVTQSSRYLVKRTGEKVFLECVQDMDHENMFWYRQDPGLGLRLIYFSYDVKMKEKGDIPEGYSVSREKKERFSLILESASTNQTSMYLCASWDTRNAEAFFGQGTRLTVV.

The chain uses TRBV10-2 and TRBJ2-1, with TRBD2 matching 11 bases. Germline loops: CDR1 WSHSY, CDR2 SAAADI. CDR3 size: 14 residues. V lost 10 bases to trimming and J lost 7 bases; unmatched junction nucleotides: 9. The CDR3, as DNA: TGCGCCACCCGCCAACTAGCGGGAGTAAATGAGCAGTTCTTC. It codes for CATRQLAGVNEQFF.

This chain connects TRBV28 to TRBJ1-2, with a possible D match to TRBD1 (6 bases). Trimming shortened V by 5 bases and J by 4 bases, and 20 bases separated the two germline ends. CDR3 size: 16 residues. In germline, CDR1 is MDHEN, CDR2 SYDVKM. The CDR3 region is CASSGAFVRGGYGYTF. The CDR3 nucleotides are TGTGCCAGCAGTGGGGCCTTCGTCAGGGGCGGCTATGGCTACACCTTC.

This clone has only one observation. CDR3 nucleotide sequence: TGTGCCAGTAAGGGGCGGGTGTACGAATACGAGCAGTACTTC. This translates into CASKGRVYEYEQYF. The J gene is TRBJ2-7, the V gene TRBV7-2; D is perhaps TRBD1 or TRBD2 (5 bases each). CDR1 and CDR2 from the germline V gene are SGHTA and FQGNSA. The V end was cut by 9 bases, the J end by 4 bases, with 19 bases between. This CDR3 has 14 amino acids.

This chain links TRBV18 with TRBJ2-7; TRBD1 aligns across 7 bases. CDR3 length: 16 amino acids. V was pared by 5 bases and J by 0 bases, with 10 bases of the junction left unmatched. Germline lookup yields CDR1 KGHSH and CDR2 LQKENI. The CDR3 loop reads CASSAQGQTSSYEQYF. Here the CDR3 DNA reads TGTGCCAGCTCAGCCCAGGGACAGACGAGCTCCTACGAGCAGTACTTC.

The rearrangement uses TRBV9 and TRBJ2-5, with 11 bases identical to TRBD2. From germline, CDR1 is SGDLS and CDR2 YYNGEE. The V segment lost 1 base and the J segment 4 bases; nucleotides outside the gene matches: 9. The CDR3 has 17 residues. CDR3 bases: TGTGCCAGCAGCGTAAGTGCTAGCGGGAGGTTTGGAGAGACCCAGTACTTC. Protein sequence: CASSVSASGRFGETQYF. Supplemented by reference TRBV9 and TRBJ2-5, the full variable domain reads DSGVTQTPKHLITATGQRVTLRCSPRSGDLSVYWYQQSLDQGLQFLIQYYNGEERAKGNILERFSAQQFPDLHSELNLSSLELGDSALYFCASSVSASGRFGETQYFGPGTRLLVL.

The chain is built from TRBV9 and TRBJ2-1, with D uncertain. Per germline, CDR1 SGDLS and CDR2 YYNGEE. Trimming took off 2 bases at V and 4 bases at J, with 19 bases between the two ends. The CDR3 totals 17 residues. The CDR3: CASSVWAGITKYNEQFF. As DNA, the CDR3 is TGTGCCAGCAGCGTTTGGGCAGGAATTACCAAATACAATGAGCAGTTCTTC.

The chain uses TRBV5-4 and TRBJ2-5; a weak D match, TRBD2 (6 bases). The CDR3 totals 15 residues. Germline V gene lookup returns CDR1 SGHNT and CDR2 YYREEE (reference sequence). Between the trimmed V and J ends, which lost 4 bases and 4 bases, there was a span of 17 bases. The CDR3 sequence: CASSPDTTSLETQYF. CDR3 coding DNA: TGTGCCAGCAGCCCCGATACGACTAGTCTAGAGACCCAGTACTTC.